This section outlines one T cell receptor (beta chain) sequence together with its context. This specimen belongs to a study of T-cell memory formation after mild COVID-19. One entry per CDR3 protein, called by TCRdb with MiXCR from the 5' RACE reads. The table records 100,000 to 130,000 distinct CDR3 sequences, approximately 15% of them present only once. V lost 0 bases, J lost 3 bases, and 14 bases lay in between. Germline CDR1 reads LGHNA; CDR2 reads YSLEER. This CDR3 contains 17 residues. Sequenced sample: PBMCs or a T cell subset sorted from them (not recorded which). This clonotype originated in a man younger than 35 who had mild COVID-19 (a few samples of this study predate the infection). Cell type and time point are not known. V gene TRBV4-3 combines with J gene TRBJ2-2, with D maybe TRBD1 (5 bases). CDR3 nucleotides: TGCGCCAGCAGCCAAGATACACGGGCAGGGCACACCGGGGAGCTGTTTTTT. The encoded protein is CASSQDTRAGHTGELFF.